A selection of T cell receptor beta chains follows, all from one sample in a study of shared T cell receptors in the human thymus. Repertoires were generated with immunoSEQ multiplex PCR, while TCRdb's copy carries only in-frame clones and drops some. The sample lists about 380,000 clones, 85% to 95% occurring once. Sequenced input: thymocytes. The receptors here all came from a human donor. CDR3s include the opening cysteine and the closing phenylalanine or tryptophan. Fields, in order: D gene, J gene, V gene, clone size, CDR3 DNA, CDR3 protein. A D gene is named only where the DNA matches it firmly. The size field is filled for only some rows; it gives once, few, many or a size class.

D gene: .
J gene: TRBJ2-3
V gene: TRBV20-1
clone size: .
CDR3 DNA: TGCAGTGCTAGTGGGGATACGCAGTATTTT
CDR3 protein: CSASGDTQYF

D gene: TRBD1
J gene: TRBJ2-5
V gene: TRBV14
clone size: .
CDR3 DNA: TGTGCCAGCAGCCAAGAATATGGGACAGGGATCCAAGAGACCCAGTACTTC
CDR3 protein: CASSQEYGTGIQETQYF

D gene: TRBD1
J gene: TRBJ2-7
V gene: TRBV27
clone size: .
CDR3 DNA: TGTGCCAGCAGTGCGCGGACAGGGAAGAGGTACGAGCAGTACTTC
CDR3 protein: CASSARTGKRYEQYF

D gene: TRBD2
J gene: TRBJ2-1
V gene: TRBV27
clone size: .
CDR3 DNA: TGTGCCAGCACCCCCGGACTAGCGGGAGGTGGGTCCTACAATGAGCAGTTCTTC
CDR3 protein: CASTPGLAGGGSYNEQFF

D gene: TRBD2
J gene: TRBJ2-2
V gene: TRBV9
clone size: .
CDR3 DNA: TGTGCCAGCAGCCCCCGGCTAGCGGGAGTCACCGGGGAGCTGTTTTTT
CDR3 protein: CASSPRLAGVTGELFF

D gene: .
J gene: TRBJ2-3
V gene: TRBV19
clone size: .
CDR3 DNA: TGTGCCAGTAGTATAGAGCACGGAGATACGCAGTATTTT
CDR3 protein: CASSIEHGDTQYF

D gene: .
J gene: TRBJ1-4
V gene: TRBV27
clone size: few
CDR3 DNA: TGTGCCAGCAGTCCGGCCCGGGGAAAACTGTTTTTT
CDR3 protein: CASSPARGKLFF

D gene: .
J gene: TRBJ1-4
V gene: TRBV27
clone size: .
CDR3 DNA: TGTGCCAGCAGTTTTGATGAAAAACTGTTTTTT
CDR3 protein: CASSFDEKLFF

D gene: .
J gene: TRBJ2-1
V gene: TRBV28
clone size: .
CDR3 DNA: TGTGCCAGCAGTTTCGTACCCAATGAGCAGTTCTTC
CDR3 protein: CASSFVPNEQFF

D gene: .
J gene: TRBJ2-6
V gene: TRBV6-1
clone size: once
CDR3 DNA: TGTGCCAGCAGTGGCAAAGAGGGATCCGGGGCCAACGTCCTGACTTTC
CDR3 protein: CASSGKEGSGANVLTF

D gene: .
J gene: TRBJ1-5
V gene: TRBV30
clone size: .
CDR3 DNA: TGTGCCTGGAGTGTTACAGGGATGCATCAGCCCCAGCATTTT
CDR3 protein: CAWSVTGMHQPQHF

D gene: TRBD2
J gene: TRBJ2-7
V gene: TRBV14
clone size: .
CDR3 DNA: TGTGCCAGCAGCCAAGTTGCAAGCCCTCAGCGGGAGGCCTACTACGAGCAGTACTTC
CDR3 protein: CASSQVASPQREAYYEQYF

D gene: TRBD1
J gene: TRBJ1-3
V gene: TRBV29-1
clone size: .
CDR3 DNA: TGCAGCGTTGGGGACAGGGGTAGATTTTCTGGAAACACCATATATTTT
CDR3 protein: CSVGDRGRFSGNTIYF

D gene: TRBD2
J gene: TRBJ2-2
V gene: TRBV10-2
clone size: .
CDR3 DNA: TGCGCCAGCAGTGAGTCTCGGGCTAGCGGGAGGGTGAGCACCGGGGAGCTGTTTTTT
CDR3 protein: CASSESRASGRVSTGELFF

D gene: TRBD1
J gene: TRBJ2-3
V gene: TRBV7-9
clone size: few
CDR3 DNA: TGTGCCAGCAGCTTCGACCGACGGACAGGTACCCCAGATACGCAGTATTTT
CDR3 protein: CASSFDRRTGTPDTQYF